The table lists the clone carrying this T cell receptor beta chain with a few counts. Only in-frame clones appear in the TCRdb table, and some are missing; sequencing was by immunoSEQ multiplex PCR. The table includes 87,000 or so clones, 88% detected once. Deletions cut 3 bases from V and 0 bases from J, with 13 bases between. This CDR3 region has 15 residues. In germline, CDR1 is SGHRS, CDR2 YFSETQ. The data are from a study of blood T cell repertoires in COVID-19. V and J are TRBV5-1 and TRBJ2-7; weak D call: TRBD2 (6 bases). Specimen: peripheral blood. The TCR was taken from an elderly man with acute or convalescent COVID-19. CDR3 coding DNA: TGCGCCAGCAGCTCCCGGACTAAATTCTCCTACGAGCAGTACTTC. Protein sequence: CASSSRTKFSYEQYF.